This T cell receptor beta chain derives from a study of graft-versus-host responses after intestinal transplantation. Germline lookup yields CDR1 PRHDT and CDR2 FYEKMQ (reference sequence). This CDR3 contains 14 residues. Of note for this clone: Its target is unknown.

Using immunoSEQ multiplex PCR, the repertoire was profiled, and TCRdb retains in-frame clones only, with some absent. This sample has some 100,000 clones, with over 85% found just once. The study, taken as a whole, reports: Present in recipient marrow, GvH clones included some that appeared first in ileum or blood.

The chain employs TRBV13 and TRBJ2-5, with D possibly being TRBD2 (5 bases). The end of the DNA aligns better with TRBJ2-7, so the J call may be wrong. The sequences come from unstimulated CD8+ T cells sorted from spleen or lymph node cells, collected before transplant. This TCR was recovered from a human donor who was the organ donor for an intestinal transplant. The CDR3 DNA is TGTGCCAGCAGCTTAAGAGGGTTTGGCGACGAGCAGTACTTC. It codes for CASSLRGFGDEQYF.